This record looks at one T cell receptor (beta chain) sequence and its context. Its antigen remains unidentified. The CDR3 spans 14 residues. Germline CDR1 MDHEN, CDR2 SYDVKM. V was pared by 6 bases and J by 6 bases, with 7 bases of the junction left unmatched. This record belongs to a study of beta chain features in type 1 diabetes. Study background: Examination covered around 100 million sorted cells spanning all samples.

The isolated RNA, all of it, was reverse transcribed, so expressed TCRB transcripts were what got sequenced. Method: immunoSEQ multiplex PCR; TCRdb's copy keeps in-frame clones and lacks some. Altogether roughly 160,000 clones are present, 6.5% to 10% being singletons, with the ten largest covering 0.45% to 0.6%. Study-wide results and caveats: Researchers report that Type 1 diabetes patients had moderately but significantly shorter TCRB CDR3s across all four CD4+ subsets.

Source material: central memory CD4+ T cells from blood. This sequence originates from a woman aged 18-30 years with type 1 diabetes. The chain recombines TRBV28 with TRBJ2-4; 8 bases are shared with TRBD1. CDR3 sequence: CASSLGQGGNIQYF. CDR3 bases: TGTGCCAGCAGCCTCGGACAGGGCGGAAACATTCAGTACTTC. Supplemented by reference TRBV28 and TRBJ2-4, the full variable domain reads DVKVTQSSRYLVKRTGEKVFLECVQDMDHENMFWYRQDPGLGLRLIYFSYDVKMKEKGDIPEGYSVSREKKERFSLILESASTNQTSMYLCASSLGQGGNIQYFGAGTRLSVL.